The 25 T cell receptor beta chains in this list originate from one sample, sequenced in a study of T-cell memory formation after mild COVID-19 (dated by TCRdb to about 2021). The library relied on 5' RACE. The sample was run on an Illumina NovaSeq 6000. TCRdb trimmed the raw reads at Q25, called clones with MiXCR and kept productive beta chains. Entries that share a CDR3 protein sequence are merged under the most common genes and DNA. For this sample there are about 140,000 distinct CDR3 sequences; 14% appear just once. Under 30% of the sample belongs to the ten largest clones. The specimen sequenced was PBMCs or a T cell subset sorted from them (not recorded which). These receptor sequences come from an adult woman who had mild COVID-19 (a few samples of this study predate the infection). The sample titles of this study are shuffled in the database, so cell type and time point are left out; the donor was told from shared clones.

The chain combines TRBV29-1 with TRBJ2-3, with 9 bases matching TRBD1. CDR3 length: 13 amino acids. V shed 6 bases, J shed 1 base, and the junction held 2 bases outside the gene matches. Per germline, CDR1 SQVTM and CDR2 ANQGSEA. CDR3 nucleotides: TGCAGCGTCCGGGACAGGGGCACAGATACGCAGTATTTT. Its translation: CSVRDRGTDTQYF.

This clonotype occurred a few times. This rearrangement joins TRBV4-1 to TRBJ1-2; 7 bases align to TRBD1. This CDR3 region has 15 residues. Germline trimming cut 6 bases from V and 0 bases from J; bases unmatched to any gene: 7. Germline CDR1 reads MGHRA; CDR2 reads YSYEKL. CDR3: CASRDRASANYGYTF. The CDR3 DNA reads TGCGCCAGCAGAGACAGGGCGTCAGCTAACTATGGCTACACCTTC.

The chain couples TRBV20-1 to TRBJ2-5, with 8 bases lining up with TRBD2. This CDR3 is built from 14 residues. Trimming at V came to 3 bases and at J to 1 base, leaving 4 bases not matched to a gene. Germline V gene sequence: CDR1 DFQATT, CDR2 SNEGSKA (reference sequence). The CDR3 protein is CSARATSGQETQYF. The CDR3 nucleotides are TGCAGTGCTAGGGCTACTAGCGGCCAAGAGACCCAGTACTTC.

V and J are TRBV27 and TRBJ2-2, with D possibly matching TRBD1 (6 bases). The CDR3 length is 15 residues. V was trimmed by 4 bases and J by 0 bases, leaving 9 bases between them. Germline values: CDR1 MNHEY, CDR2 SMNVEV (reference sequence). CDR3 sequence reads: CASSSGESNTGELFF. CDR3 nucleotide sequence: TGTGCCAGCAGTTCAGGGGAGTCGAACACCGGGGAGCTGTTTTTT.

The chain recombines TRBV7-9 with TRBJ2-3; TRBD2 aligns across 9 bases. CDR1 and CDR2 (germline): SEHNR, FQNEAQ (reference sequence). The J segment lost 5 bases and the V segment lost 1 base, leaving 10 bases of the junction unmatched. This CDR3 has 17 amino acids. The chain's CDR3 is CASSLGLEGLARDTQYF. Written as DNA, the CDR3 is TGTGCCAGCAGCTTAGGTCTGGAGGGACTAGCAAGAGATACGCAGTATTTT. The full variable domain, with the rest looked up from reference TRBV7-9 and TRBJ2-3, is DTGVSQNPRHKITKRGQNVTFRCDPISEHNRLYWYRQTLGQGPEFLTYFQNEAQLEKSRLLSDRFSAERPKGSFSTLEIQRTEQGDSAMYLCASSLGLEGLARDTQYFGPGTRLTVL.

This chain uses TRBV13 with TRBJ1-2; no firm D call. Germline CDR1 reads PRHDT; CDR2 reads FYEKMQ (reference sequence). The CDR3 has 16 residues. Trimming took off 5 bases at V and 0 bases at J, with 16 bases between the two ends. The CDR3 reads CASSPNALDSNYGYTF. DNA of the CDR3: TGTGCCAGCAGCCCCAACGCCCTCGATTCTAACTATGGCTACACCTTC.

The genes are TRBV5-1 and TRBJ1-1; no clear D gene. The CDR3 is 15 residues long. The V end was cut by 1 base, the J end by 2 bases, with 12 bases between. Looked up from germline, CDR1 is SGHRS and CDR2 is YFSETQ. CDR3: CASSLSSGTNTEAFF. CDR3 in DNA: TGCGCCAGCAGCTTGTCGTCAGGAACTAACACTGAAGCTTTCTTT. The whole variable domain, filled in from reference TRBV5-1 and TRBJ1-1, reads KAGVTQTPRYLIKTRGQQVTLSCSPISGHRSVSWYQQTPGQGLQFLFEYFSETQRNKGNFPGRFSGRQFSNSRSEMNVSTLELGDSALYLCASSLSSGTNTEAFFGQGTRLTVV.

This clonotype showed up just a few times. This chain links TRBV4-1 with TRBJ2-7; D is ambiguous. The CDR3 sequence is 14 residues long. Germline CDR1 and CDR2: MGHRA and YSYEKL. V was shortened by 2 bases and J by 0 bases, with 8 bases between the two germline ends. CDR3 DNA sequence: TGCGCCAGCAGCCAAACGGGTTTCTCCTACGAGCAGTACTTC. Its translation: CASSQTGFSYEQYF.

V is TRBV20-1 and J is TRBJ2-5; D might be TRBD1 or TRBD2, each matching 5 bases. Germline CDR1 reads DFQATT; CDR2 reads SNEGSKA (reference sequence). With 6 bases removed from V and 0 bases from J, the gap between germline ends came to 11 bases. The CDR3 consists of 13 residues. CDR3 amino acids: CSAGDPNQETQYF. CDR3 coding DNA: TGCAGTGCGGGGGACCCTAACCAAGAGACCCAGTACTTC.

The table lists this clonotype with many counts. CDR3 protein: CSAPGLAGGQTQGTQYF. The DNA for the CDR3 is TGCAGTGCTCCCGGACTAGCGGGGGGGCAAACCCAGGGTACGCAGTATTTT. V is TRBV20-1 and J is TRBJ2-3; 15 positions match TRBD2. Per the germline V gene, CDR1 is DFQATT and CDR2 is SNEGSKA (reference sequence). CDR3 size: 17 residues. V shed 5 bases, J shed 8 bases, and the junction held 14 bases outside the gene matches.

The V gene is TRBV7-9, the J gene TRBJ2-2, with unresolved D. V lost 2 bases to trimming and J lost 3 bases, with 19 bases between them. The CDR3 loop spans 18 amino acids. The V gene's germline CDR1 is SEHNR and CDR2 FQNEAQ (reference sequence). The CDR3 DNA follows: TGTGCCAGCAGCTTAAGGACGGTGGGCAGGATATACACCGGGGAGCTGTTTTTT. Protein sequence: CASSLRTVGRIYTGELFF.

The chain is built from TRBV12-3 or TRBV12-4 and TRBJ2-3, with D maybe TRBD1 (5 bases). The CDR3 totals 16 residues. V was shortened by 6 bases and J by 2 bases, with 18 bases between the two germline ends. The CDR3 loop is CASSRFVDTHTDTQYF. As DNA, the CDR3 is TGTGCCAGCAGCCGCTTTGTGGACACACACACAGATACGCAGTATTTT.

Written as DNA, the CDR3 is TGTGCCAGCAGCTTAGTTTCCAGCGGGGGTATCGAGGGAGATACGCAGTATTTT. Protein product: CASSLVSSGGIEGDTQYF. V usage is TRBV11-2 and J usage is TRBJ2-3; TRBD2 agrees at 8 bases. The V gene's germline CDR1 is SGHAT and CDR2 FQNNGV. V lost 1 base, J lost 5 bases, and 14 bases stayed unmatched. This CDR3 is 18 amino acids long.

This clonotype was picked up many times. The chain has TRBV25-1 and TRBJ2-7; the D is unclear. V lost 8 bases to trimming and J lost 3 bases, with 11 bases between them. Per germline, CDR1 MGHDK and CDR2 SYGVNS. This CDR3 is 12 amino acids long. CDR3 loop: CASGRGFYEQYF. As DNA, the CDR3 is TGTGCCAGCGGCAGAGGTTTCTACGAGCAGTACTTC.

The table lists this clonotype with a few counts. The gene calls are TRBV21-1 and TRBJ2-5. TRBV21-1 is a listed pseudogene. CDR3 length: 18 amino acids. The CDR3 DNA sequence: TGTGCCAGCAGCCCTGAAAGGATAATGTCACATATACAAGAGACCCAGTACTTC. It codes for CASSPERIMSHIQETQYF.

Many counts were recorded for this clonotype. DNA for the CDR3: TGCGCCAGCAGCATTCGACAGGCGCCGGGTAACACTGAAGCTTTCTTT. This encodes CASSIRQAPGNTEAFF. The rearrangement links TRBV5-1 to TRBJ1-1; a weak D match, TRBD1 (6 bases). Germline V gene data show CDR1 as SGHRS and CDR2 as YFSETQ. Trimming took 4 bases from V and 2 from J, leaving 18 bases between them. The CDR3 has 16 amino acids.

In this sample, this clonotype turned up a few times. The chain joins TRBV6-6 to TRBJ2-7, with a weak D call TRBD2 (6 bases). The V gene's germline CDR1 is MNHNY and CDR2 SVGAGI (reference sequence). The V and J ends lost 0 bases and 2 bases respectively, with 23 bases between them. The CDR3 sequence is 19 residues long. CDR3 sequence (DNA): TGTGCCAGCAGTTACTCGATGCAAGGCGGGCGGGGTGAACCCTACGAGCAGTACTTC. This gives the protein CASSYSMQGGRGEPYEQYF.

This clonotype was seen repeatedly, ten times or more. The chain employs TRBV7-8 and TRBJ2-1, with D possibly matching TRBD2 (5 bases). V was trimmed by 5 bases and J by 5 bases, leaving 19 bases between them. The CDR3 contains 16 residues. The germline V gene encodes CDR1 SGHVS and CDR2 FQNEAQ. The CDR3 DNA is TGTGCCAGCAGCGACGCCGCCGAGCGGTTTGACAATGAGCAGTTCTTC. Its protein is CASSDAAERFDNEQFF.

The V call is TRBV2, the J call TRBJ2-3; 8 nucleotides match TRBD1. Trimming at V came to 6 bases and at J to 4 bases, leaving 9 bases not matched to a gene. The CDR3 sequence is 15 residues long. Germline CDR1 is SNHLY and CDR2 is FYNNEI. The CDR3, as DNA: TGTGCCAGCAGCGATTACGGACAGGGCGCAGATACGCAGTATTTT. As protein: CASSDYGQGADTQYF.

A few counts support this clonotype. J is TRBJ2-4 and V is TRBV6-5; D unclear. This CDR3 has 15 residues. Per the germline V gene, CDR1 is MNHEY and CDR2 is SVGAGI. The germline V and J ends were trimmed by 0 bases and 8 bases, with 14 bases remaining between them. CDR3 in amino acids: CASSYSAQVIDIQYF. Here the CDR3 DNA reads TGTGCCAGCAGTTACTCAGCCCAAGTGATCGACATTCAGTACTTC.

This clonotype occurred a few times. This sequence joins TRBV25-1 and TRBJ2-1; 9 nucleotides match TRBD1. CDR3 length: 14 residues. V lost 4 bases to trimming and J lost 7 bases; unmatched junction nucleotides: 5. Germline CDR1 and CDR2: MGHDK and SYGVNS. The CDR3 nucleotides read TGTGCCAGCAGTGGCGGACAGGGGAGTAATGAGCAGTTCTTC. Its translation is CASSGGQGSNEQFF.

V gene TRBV20-1 combines with J gene TRBJ2-5, with a possible D match to TRBD2 (5 bases). The CDR3 runs 15 residues. V lost 5 bases, J lost 2 bases, and 18 bases lay in between. Germline V gene sequence: CDR1 DFQATT, CDR2 SNEGSKA (reference sequence). For the CDR3, the DNA is TGCAGTGCTCCGATTGGGCAGACTATTCAAGAGACCCAGTACTTC. It specifies CSAPIGQTIQETQYF.

This chain uses TRBV20-1 with TRBJ1-2; 8 bases map to TRBD1. The CDR3 has 16 amino acids. V was clipped by 5 bases and J by 3 bases; unmatched bases: 14. From germline, CDR1 is DFQATT and CDR2 SNEGSKA (reference sequence). Here the CDR3 reads CSAPRLGSGGDYGYTF. The CDR3, as DNA: TGCAGTGCTCCTCGACTCGGGTCAGGGGGCGACTATGGCTACACCTTC.

This clonotype was counted between two and nine times. The V and J genes are TRBV11-2 and TRBJ1-1, with 7 bases aligning to TRBD1. V was pared by 4 bases and J by 8 bases, with 19 bases of the junction left unmatched. CDR3 length: 17 residues. Germline loops: CDR1 SGHAT, CDR2 FQNNGV. The CDR3 spells CASSSHLDRAVSHEAFF. The CDR3, as DNA: TGTGCCAGCAGCTCCCACCTTGACAGGGCAGTCAGTCACGAAGCTTTCTTT.

The genes are TRBV9 and TRBJ2-3, with TRBD2 identical over 9 bases. Germline trimming cut 4 bases from V and 1 base from J; bases unmatched to any gene: 4. CDR1 SGDLS and CDR2 YYNGEE come from the germline V gene. The length of the CDR3 is 15 residues. The CDR3 DNA reads as TGTGCCAGCAGCATACCTAGCGGGGGCACAGATACGCAGTATTTT. Protein: CASSIPSGGTDTQYF.